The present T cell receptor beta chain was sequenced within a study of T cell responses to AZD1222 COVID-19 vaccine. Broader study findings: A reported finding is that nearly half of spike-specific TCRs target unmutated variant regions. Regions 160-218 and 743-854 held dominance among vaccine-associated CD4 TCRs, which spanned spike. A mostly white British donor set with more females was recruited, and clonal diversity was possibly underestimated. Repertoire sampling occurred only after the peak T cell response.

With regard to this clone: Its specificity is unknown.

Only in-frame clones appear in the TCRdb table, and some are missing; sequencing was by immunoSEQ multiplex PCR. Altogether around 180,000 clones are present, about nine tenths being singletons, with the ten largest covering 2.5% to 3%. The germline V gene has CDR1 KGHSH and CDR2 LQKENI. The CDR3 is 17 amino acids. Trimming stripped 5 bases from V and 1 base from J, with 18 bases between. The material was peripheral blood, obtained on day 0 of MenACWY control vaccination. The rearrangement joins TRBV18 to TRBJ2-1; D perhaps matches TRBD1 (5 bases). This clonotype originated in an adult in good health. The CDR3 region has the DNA TGTGCCAGCTCATCATTAGCTGGGGCTCCTTCCTACAATGAGCAGTTCTTC. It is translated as CASSSLAGAPSYNEQFF.